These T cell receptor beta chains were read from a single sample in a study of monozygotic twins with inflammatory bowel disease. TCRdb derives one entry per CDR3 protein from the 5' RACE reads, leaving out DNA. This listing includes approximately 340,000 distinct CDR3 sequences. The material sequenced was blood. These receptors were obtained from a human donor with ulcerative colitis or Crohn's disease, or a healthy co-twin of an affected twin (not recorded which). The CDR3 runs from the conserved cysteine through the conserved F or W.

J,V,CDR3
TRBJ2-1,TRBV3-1,CASSQDVVFPKINEQFF
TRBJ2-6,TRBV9,CASSPAVGRFSSGANVLTF
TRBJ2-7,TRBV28,CASSLSGGRNEQYF
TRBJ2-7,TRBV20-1,CSAAHGMSYEQYF
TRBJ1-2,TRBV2,CASSEAGPPTGSDGYTF
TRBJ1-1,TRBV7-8,CASREGATGLRKAFF
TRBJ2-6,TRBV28,CASSTRTGASSGANVLTF
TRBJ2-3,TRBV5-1,CASSPVPGSSTDTQYF
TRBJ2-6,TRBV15,CATSRAWSGANVLTF
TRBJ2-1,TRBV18,CASSPPTGGSYNEQFF
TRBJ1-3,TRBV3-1,CASSRGSRNTIYF
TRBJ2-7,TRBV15,CATREPGLAGVSHEQYF
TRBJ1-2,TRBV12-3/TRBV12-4,CASSLGQGAVYGYTF
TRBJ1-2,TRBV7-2,CASSLAGGQSYGYTF